These 15 T cell receptor beta chains share one sample of origin, sequenced in a study of CXCR4 blockade with PD-1 therapy in pancreatic cancer. The repertoire was sequenced with immunoSEQ multiplex PCR; TCRdb's copy has only in-frame clones and lacks some. The sample has roughly 15,000 clones; 72% are singletons. Sequencing input: tumor tissue. These receptors were collected from a human donor with pancreatic ductal adenocarcinoma.

The chain uses TRBV6-8 and TRBJ2-1; 16 nucleotides agree with TRBD2. V shed 6 bases, J shed 9 bases, and the junction held 5 bases outside the gene matches. Looked up from germline, CDR1 is MNHGY and CDR2 is SAAAGT. This CDR3 spans 15 amino acids. The CDR3 here is CASSRGLAGGVEQFF. The CDR3, as DNA: TGTGCCAGCAGCCGGGGACTAGCGGGAGGGGTTGAGCAGTTCTTC.

The chain recombines TRBV30 with TRBJ2-3; D possibly corresponds to TRBD1 (5 bases). The V end lost 2 bases, the J end lost 5 bases, and 11 bases lay between the germline ends. Germline values: CDR1 GTSNPN, CDR2 SVGIG (reference sequence). This CDR3 is built from 13 residues. The CDR3 nucleotides are TGTGCCTGGAGTACACTCAGGGAAGATACGCAGTATTTT. This gives the protein CAWSTLREDTQYF.

The CDR3 here is CASSMVAGGPGTYEQYF. In DNA, the CDR3 is TGTGCCAGTAGTATGGTAGCGGGAGGGCCGGGCACCTACGAGCAGTACTTC. The chain combines TRBV19 with TRBJ2-7; 11 bases match TRBD2. V shed 3 bases, J shed 2 bases, and the junction held 9 bases outside the gene matches. The CDR3 has 17 residues. Looked up from germline, CDR1 is LNHDA and CDR2 is SQIVND (reference sequence). Complete variable domain (other parts from reference TRBV19 and TRBJ2-7): DGGITQSPKYLFRKEGQNVTLSCEQNLNHDAMYWYRQDPGQGLRLIYYSQIVNDFQKGDIAEGYSVSREKKESFPLTVTSAQKNPTAFYLCASSMVAGGPGTYEQYFGPGTRLTVT.

This chain uses TRBV1 with TRBJ2-1; the table calls TRBD1, which could not be checked here. TRBV1 has pseudogene status. The CDR3 runs to 16 residues. The CDR3 nucleotides are TGCGCCAGCAGCCAAGAGTGGGCCACCCACGACAATGAGCAGTTCTTC. Translation gives CASSQEWATHDNEQFF.

The chain links TRBV30 to TRBJ2-1; the match to TRBD2 covers 13 bases. J lost 8 bases, V lost 6 bases, and 7 bases had no gene match. CDR3 length: 14 amino acids. Looked up from germline, CDR1 is GTSNPN and CDR2 is SVGIG (reference sequence). The CDR3 region has the DNA TGTGCCTGCCCACTAGCGGGAGGGCCTGATGAGCAGTTCTTC. Translated, it gives CACPLAGGPDEQFF.

This chain uses TRBV28 with TRBJ2-3; D unclear. The germline V gene encodes CDR1 MDHEN and CDR2 SYDVKM. Trimming shortened V by 5 bases and J by 5 bases, and 11 bases separated the two germline ends. The CDR3 is made up of 13 amino acids. Here the CDR3 DNA reads TGTGCCAGCAGTCCCACGACTCGAGATACGCAGTATTTT. This gives the protein CASSPTTRDTQYF.

The V call is TRBV10-2, the J call TRBJ2-1, with 9 bases that match TRBD2. Germline assignment: CDR1 WSHSY and CDR2 SAAADI. This CDR3 spans 17 amino acids. With V trimmed by 2 bases and J by 1 base, 6 bases remained unmatched. The CDR3 sequence is CASSEMTSGLSYNEQFF. CDR3 coding DNA: TGCGCCAGCAGTGAGATGACTAGCGGCCTTTCCTACAATGAGCAGTTCTTC.

This clone has a single count. The genes are TRBV19 and TRBJ2-1; D not resolved. The CDR3 extends over 11 amino acids. V was trimmed by 10 bases and J by 4 bases, leaving 8 bases between them. Germline values: CDR1 LNHDA, CDR2 SQIVND (reference sequence). The CDR3 DNA sequence: TGTGCCACGGCTGCTTACAATGAGCAGTTCTTC. Translation: CATAAYNEQFF.

This clone has just one count. The chain uses TRBV15 and TRBJ2-1; D is possibly TRBD2 (6 bases). Trimming left V 0 bases short and J 4 bases short, with 13 bases between. The CDR3 has 16 amino acids. Looked up from germline, CDR1 is LNHNV and CDR2 is YYDKDF (reference sequence). The CDR3 sequence is CATSREWGEAYNEQFF. CDR3 sequence (DNA): TGTGCCACCAGCAGAGAATGGGGGGAGGCTTACAATGAGCAGTTCTTC.

The chain has TRBV28 and TRBJ1-2, with D maybe TRBD1 (5 bases). The CDR3 spans 14 residues. Trimming pared 2 bases from V and 4 bases from J, leaving 11 bases between. CDR1 and CDR2 from the germline V gene are MDHEN and SYDVKM. The CDR3 coding sequence is TGTGCCAGCAGTTTAGACGGGGGGAGCTATGGCTACACCTTC. Its translation is CASSLDGGSYGYTF.

This chain links TRBV29-1 with TRBJ1-1; no reliable D call. The CDR3 has 15 residues. V was pared by 4 bases and J by 3 bases, with 18 bases between. Germline V lookup: CDR1 SQVTM, CDR2 ANQGSEA. CDR3 in DNA: TGCAGCGTTGTTGGGCACCTTAGGAGGGACACTGAAGCTTTCTTT. As protein: CSVVGHLRRDTEAFF.

This chain connects TRBV28 to TRBJ2-3; possible D gene TRBD2, 7 bases. V gave up 7 bases and J gave up 5 bases, with 16 bases separating them. From germline, CDR1 is MDHEN and CDR2 SYDVKM. The CDR3 spans 14 residues. The DNA for the CDR3 is TGTGCCAGCACCCCGCCGGGGGGCCAAGATACGCAGTATTTT. Encoded protein: CASTPPGGQDTQYF.

This rearrangement joins TRBV19 to TRBJ1-6, with TRBD1 identical over 8 bases. V shed 2 bases, J shed 7 bases, and the junction held 4 bases outside the gene matches. The CDR3 runs to 15 residues. Germline V CDR1 and CDR2: LNHDA, SQIVND (reference sequence). The DNA of the CDR3 is TGTGCCAGTAGTATATTGGACAGGGACAATTCACCCCTCCACTTT. It codes for CASSILDRDNSPLHF.

The V call is TRBV29-1, the J call TRBJ2-2, with D hard to call. From germline, CDR1 is SQVTM and CDR2 ANQGSEA. Trimming took off 4 bases at V and 1 base at J, with 10 bases between the two ends. This CDR3 has 14 amino acids. CDR3 DNA sequence: TGCAGCGTTGGTTCTGGTTTGAACACCGGGGAGCTGTTTTTT. Protein: CSVGSGLNTGELFF.

The CDR3 spells CSVGQGSGNTIYF. CDR3 DNA: TGCAGCGTTGGACAGGGTTCCGGAAACACCATATATTTT. The chain is built from TRBV29-1 and TRBJ1-3; 7 bases line up with TRBD1. The junction had 4 bases not matched to a gene; V was cut back by 4 bases and J by 4 bases. Germline values: CDR1 SQVTM, CDR2 ANQGSEA. The CDR3 contains 13 residues.